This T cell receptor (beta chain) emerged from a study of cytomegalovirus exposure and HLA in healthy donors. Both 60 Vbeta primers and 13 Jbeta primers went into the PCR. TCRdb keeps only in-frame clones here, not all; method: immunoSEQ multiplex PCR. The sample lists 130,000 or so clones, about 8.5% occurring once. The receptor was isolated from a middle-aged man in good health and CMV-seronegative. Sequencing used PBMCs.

CDR3 in amino acids: CASSFGLAGGVDTQYF. The CDR3, as DNA: TGTGCCAGCAGCTTTGGACTAGCGGGAGGCGTAGATACGCAGTATTTT. The chain uses TRBV5-5 and TRBJ2-3; 14 nucleotides line up with TRBD2. In germline, CDR1 is SGHKS, CDR2 YYEKEE (reference sequence). The V segment lost 2 bases and the J segment 5 bases; nucleotides outside the gene matches: 4. The CDR3 has 16 residues. Filled out from reference TRBV5-5 and TRBJ2-3, the complete variable domain reads DAGVTQSPTHLIKTRGQQVTLRCSPISGHKSVSWYQQVLGQGPQFIFQYYEKEERGRGNFPDRFSARQFPNYSSELNVNALLLGDSALYLCASSFGLAGGVDTQYFGPGTRLTVL.